This T cell receptor delta chain was found in a study of DNA immune sequencing with unique molecular identifiers (dated by TCRdb to about 2020). Background for the entire study: Using immunomagnetic cell separation, gammadelta T cells were enriched from buffy coats, and the genomic DNA of these cells was sequenced. Fluorescence-activated cell sorting was used to enrich gammadelta T cells from PBMC of about 11 healthy individuals. To compare enriched with non-enriched material, 95 to 100 ng of enriched gammadelta T-cell DNA and roughly 0.99 ug of non-enriched PBMC DNA were sequenced. The study developed and validated an ultrasensitive DNA-based TRD repertoire sequencing method using PCR-introduced unique molecular identifiers. Validation of the sequencing method was done both on synthetic reference molecules and on blood samples taken from healthy individuals. Healthy individuals were used as donors, and sorted peripheral blood gammadelta T cells were profiled from around ten of these donors.

Libraries were made using multiplex PCR. Genomic DNA was amplified with a 32-plex assay using primers for all 8 TRDV and 4 TRDJ genes covering the CDR3. A 12-nucleotide UMI was introduced during three to four barcoding PCR cycles, after which a second PCR was performed with Illumina adapter primers. AMPure XP beads were used to purify the libraries, and library quality was checked on a Fragment Analyzer using the HS NGS Fragment kit. The sequencing was run with an Illumina MiniSeq mid-output kit, including approximately 21% PhiX, and 150 cycles of paired-end reads. The published analysis was carried out like this. MIGEC version 1.2.9 was used to process reads, grouping reads by UMI and building error-corrected consensus sequences. Modified VDJtools version 1.2.1 scripts and the tcR R package were used for post-processing. TCRdb recomputed clones from the public reads with CATT; identical DNA rows were then combined. These V and J calls derive from TCRdb rather than the authors' analysis. The sample table shows 4,000 to 6,000 delta-chain clones, and over 9.5% are seen once. Around half of the sample comes from the top ten.

Study-wide findings and limitations: TRDV2 paired with TRDJ1 was the most common TRD rearrangement among clonotypes in healthy donors. Novel TRD sequences not targeted by the primers cannot be detected by the primer-based approach. TRD repertoire diversity varied between healthy donors, with several donors highly oligoclonal where top 5 clonotypes exceeded half of productive molecules.

Comments on this clone: Its target antigen remains unknown. This DNA's translation and the protein TCRdb lists, from a much larger clone, do not match at residue 7, likely due to a read error; the protein shown is translated from the DNA.

From cysteine to phenylalanine, the CDR3 is 20 amino acids long. Only the CDR3 portion is preserved as DNA: 60 bases, with reading frame beginning at the first base. At the junction V is shortened by 0 bases and J by 0 bases, with 17 bases in between. CDR1 and CDR2 are read off the germline V gene as GEAIGNYY and EKD. The sequence came from a human donor in good health. The chain joins TRDV2 to TRDJ3; the D gene cannot be resolved reliably. The sequenced sample consisted of gamma-delta T cells enriched from blood buffy coat, or unenriched PBMCs (not recorded which). The CDR3 amino acid sequence is: CACDTLATTNGSWDTRQMFF. The sequence in DNA is TGTGCCTGTGACACCTTGGCGACCACGAACGGCTCCTGGGACACCCGACAGATGTTTTTC.